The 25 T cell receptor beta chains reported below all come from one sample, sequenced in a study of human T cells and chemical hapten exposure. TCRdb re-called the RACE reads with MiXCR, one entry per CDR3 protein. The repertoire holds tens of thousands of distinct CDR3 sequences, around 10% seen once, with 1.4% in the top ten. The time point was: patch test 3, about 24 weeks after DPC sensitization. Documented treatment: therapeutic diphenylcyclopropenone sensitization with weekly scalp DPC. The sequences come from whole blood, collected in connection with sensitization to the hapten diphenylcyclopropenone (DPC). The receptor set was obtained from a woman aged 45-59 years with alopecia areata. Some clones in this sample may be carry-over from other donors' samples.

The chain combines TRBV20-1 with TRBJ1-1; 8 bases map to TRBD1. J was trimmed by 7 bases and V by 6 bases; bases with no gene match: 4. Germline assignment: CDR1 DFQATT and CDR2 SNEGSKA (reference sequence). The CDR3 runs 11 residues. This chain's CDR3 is CSARGRGEAFF. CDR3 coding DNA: TGCAGTGCCAGGGGGCGTGGTGAAGCTTTCTTT.

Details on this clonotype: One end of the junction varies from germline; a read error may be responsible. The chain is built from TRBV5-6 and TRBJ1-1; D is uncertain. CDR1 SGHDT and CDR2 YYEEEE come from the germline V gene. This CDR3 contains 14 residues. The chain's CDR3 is CVSSFAGTQTEAFF. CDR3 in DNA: TGTGTCAGCAGCTTCGCAGGCACGCAGACTGAAGCTTTCTTT.

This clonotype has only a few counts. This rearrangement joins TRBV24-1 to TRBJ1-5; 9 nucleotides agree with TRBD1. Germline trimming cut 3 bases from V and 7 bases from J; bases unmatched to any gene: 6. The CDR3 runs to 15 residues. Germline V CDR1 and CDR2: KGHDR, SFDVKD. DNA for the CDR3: TGTGCCACCAGTGATCCCAGACAGGGGGGACAGCCCCAGCATTTT. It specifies CATSDPRQGGQPQHF.

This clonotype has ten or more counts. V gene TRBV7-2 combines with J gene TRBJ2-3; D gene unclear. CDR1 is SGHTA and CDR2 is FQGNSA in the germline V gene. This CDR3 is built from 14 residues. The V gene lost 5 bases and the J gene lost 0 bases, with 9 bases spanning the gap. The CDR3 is CASSTDQSTDTQYF. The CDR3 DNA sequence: TGTGCCAGCAGCACGGACCAGAGCACAGATACGCAGTATTTT.

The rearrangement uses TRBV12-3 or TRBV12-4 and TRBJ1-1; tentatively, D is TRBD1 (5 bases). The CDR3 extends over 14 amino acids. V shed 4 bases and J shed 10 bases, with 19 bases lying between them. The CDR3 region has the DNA TGTGCCAGCAGTTCCCGGGGGAAACTCCAGGGAGCTTTCTTT. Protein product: CASSSRGKLQGAFF.

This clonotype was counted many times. The CDR3 region has the DNA TGTGCCAGCATGGTTCGGGACCTTACTAGCGGGAGTCGCACAGATACGCAGTATTTT. Protein product: CASMVRDLTSGSRTDTQYF. The gene calls are TRBV2 and TRBJ2-3; 11 positions agree with TRBD2. Germline V gives CDR1 SNHLY, CDR2 FYNNEI. The CDR3 contains 19 residues. With 7 bases clipped from V and 1 base from J, the junction kept 16 bases outside the gene matches.

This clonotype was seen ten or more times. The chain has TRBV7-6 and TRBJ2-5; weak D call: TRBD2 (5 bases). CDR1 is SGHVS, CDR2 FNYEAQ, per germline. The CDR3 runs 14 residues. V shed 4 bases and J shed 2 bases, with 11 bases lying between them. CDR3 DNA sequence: TGTGCCAGCAGCTACGGACCGGGACAAGAGACCCAGTACTTC. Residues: CASSYGPGQETQYF.

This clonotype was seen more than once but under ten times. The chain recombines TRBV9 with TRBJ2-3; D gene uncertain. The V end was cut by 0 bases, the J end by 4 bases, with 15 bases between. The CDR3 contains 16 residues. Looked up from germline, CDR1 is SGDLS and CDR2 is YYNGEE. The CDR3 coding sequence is TGTGCCAGCAGCGTAGCCCTGAAGGGAACGGCAGATACGCAGTATTTT. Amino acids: CASSVALKGTADTQYF.

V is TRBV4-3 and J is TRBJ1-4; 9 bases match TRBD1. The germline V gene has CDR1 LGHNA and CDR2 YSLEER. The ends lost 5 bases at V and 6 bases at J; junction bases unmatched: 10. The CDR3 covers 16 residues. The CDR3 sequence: CASSKRTGAKDEKLFF. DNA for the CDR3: TGCGCCAGCAGCAAAAGGACAGGGGCGAAGGATGAAAAACTGTTTTTT.

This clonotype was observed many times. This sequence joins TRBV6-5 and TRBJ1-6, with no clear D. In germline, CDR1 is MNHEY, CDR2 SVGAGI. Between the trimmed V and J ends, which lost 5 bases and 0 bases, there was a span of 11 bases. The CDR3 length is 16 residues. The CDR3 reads CASSHRLNSYNSPLHF. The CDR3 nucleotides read TGTGCCAGCAGTCACCGTCTCAACTCCTATAATTCACCCCTCCACTTT.

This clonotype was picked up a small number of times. In DNA, the CDR3 is TGCGCCAGCAGCCGGACGCGCGGGAGGGTATCTGGTGGGCAGTTCTTC. Residues: CASSRTRGRVSGGQFF. The rearrangement links TRBV5-1 to TRBJ2-1; 9 bases fit TRBD2. V lost 4 bases, J lost 12 bases, and 17 bases stayed unmatched. CDR3 length: 16 amino acids. Germline assignment: CDR1 SGHRS and CDR2 YFSETQ.

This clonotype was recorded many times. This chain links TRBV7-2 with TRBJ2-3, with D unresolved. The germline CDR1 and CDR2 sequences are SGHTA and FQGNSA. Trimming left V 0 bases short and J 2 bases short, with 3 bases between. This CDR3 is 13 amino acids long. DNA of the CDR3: TGTGCCAGCAGCTTAGCCCTCACAGATACGCAGTATTTT. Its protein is CASSLALTDTQYF.

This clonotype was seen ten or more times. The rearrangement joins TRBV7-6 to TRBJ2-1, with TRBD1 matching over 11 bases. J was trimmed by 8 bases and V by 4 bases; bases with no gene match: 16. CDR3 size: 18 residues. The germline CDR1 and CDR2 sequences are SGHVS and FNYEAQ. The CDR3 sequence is CASSSRTLGQGARDEQFF. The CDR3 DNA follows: TGTGCCAGCAGCTCGCGGACCCTTGGACAGGGGGCGCGCGATGAGCAGTTCTTC.

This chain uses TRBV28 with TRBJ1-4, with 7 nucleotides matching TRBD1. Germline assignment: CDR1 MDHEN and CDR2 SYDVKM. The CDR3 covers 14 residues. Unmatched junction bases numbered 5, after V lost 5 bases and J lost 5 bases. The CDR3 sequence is CASSLGQTNEKLFF. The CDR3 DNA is TGTGCCAGCAGTCTGGGACAGACGAATGAAAAACTGTTTTTT.

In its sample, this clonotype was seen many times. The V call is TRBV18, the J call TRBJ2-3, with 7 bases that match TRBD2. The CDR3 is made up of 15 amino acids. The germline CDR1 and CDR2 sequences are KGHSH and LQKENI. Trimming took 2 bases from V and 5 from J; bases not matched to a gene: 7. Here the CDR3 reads CASSPSRLAEDTQYF. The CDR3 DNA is TGTGCCAGCTCACCAAGTAGACTAGCAGAAGATACGCAGTATTTT. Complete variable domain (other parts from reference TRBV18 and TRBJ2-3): NAGVMQNPRHLVRRRGQEARLRCSPMKGHSHVYWYRQLPEEGLKFMVYLQKENIIDESGMPKERFSAEFPKEGPSILRIQQVVRGDSAAYFCASSPSRLAEDTQYFGPGTRLTVL.

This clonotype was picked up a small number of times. CDR3 bases: TGTGCCAGCAGCGTTAGCTCTGAAGGTCTGCCCCAGCATTTT. Translating it yields CASSVSSEGLPQHF. The rearrangement uses TRBV9 and TRBJ1-5; D remains ambiguous. V lost 2 bases, J lost 9 bases, and 15 bases lay in between. Germline CDR1 is SGDLS and CDR2 is YYNGEE. This CDR3 has 14 amino acids.

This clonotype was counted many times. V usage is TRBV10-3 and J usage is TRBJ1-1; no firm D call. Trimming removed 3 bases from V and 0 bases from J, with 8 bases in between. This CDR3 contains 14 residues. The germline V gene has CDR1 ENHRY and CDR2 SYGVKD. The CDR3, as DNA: TGTGCCATCAGTGAAGCCTCAGTGAACACTGAAGCTTTCTTT. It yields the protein CAISEASVNTEAFF.

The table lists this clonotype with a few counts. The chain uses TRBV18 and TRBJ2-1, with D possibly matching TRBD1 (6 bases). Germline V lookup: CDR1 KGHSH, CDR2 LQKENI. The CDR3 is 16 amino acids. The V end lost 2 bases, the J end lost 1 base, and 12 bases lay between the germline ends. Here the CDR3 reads CASSPGGWESYNEQFF. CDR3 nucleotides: TGTGCCAGCTCACCAGGGGGCTGGGAGTCCTACAATGAGCAGTTCTTC.

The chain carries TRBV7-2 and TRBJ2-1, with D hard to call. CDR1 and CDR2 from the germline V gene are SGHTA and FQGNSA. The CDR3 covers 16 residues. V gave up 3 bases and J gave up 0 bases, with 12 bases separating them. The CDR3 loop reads CASSFDGVSSYNEQFF. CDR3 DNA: TGTGCCAGCAGCTTCGATGGCGTAAGCTCCTACAATGAGCAGTTCTTC.

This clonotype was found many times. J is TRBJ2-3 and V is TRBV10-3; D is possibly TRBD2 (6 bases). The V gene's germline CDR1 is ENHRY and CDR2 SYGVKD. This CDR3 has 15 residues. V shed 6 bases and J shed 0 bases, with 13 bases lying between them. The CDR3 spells CAIRIGDFSTDTQYF. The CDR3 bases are TGTGCCATCAGGATTGGGGACTTTAGCACAGATACGCAGTATTTT.

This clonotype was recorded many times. In nucleotides, the CDR3 is TGTGCCAGCAGTTACTTAGTAAGGAGCTCCTATAATTCACCCCTCCACTTT. It encodes CASSYLVRSSYNSPLHF. The V and J genes are TRBV6-5 and TRBJ1-6; D uncertain. Germline V gene lookup returns CDR1 MNHEY and CDR2 SVGAGI. The CDR3 length is 17 residues. Trimming took 1 base from V and 0 from J, leaving 10 bases between them.

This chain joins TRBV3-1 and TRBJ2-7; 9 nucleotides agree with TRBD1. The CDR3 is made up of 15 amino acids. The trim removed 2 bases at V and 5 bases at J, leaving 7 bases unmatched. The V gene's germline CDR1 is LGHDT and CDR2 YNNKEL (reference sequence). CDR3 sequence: CASSQNTGGWDEQYF. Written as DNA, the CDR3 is TGTGCCAGCAGCCAAAACACAGGGGGCTGGGACGAGCAGTACTTC.

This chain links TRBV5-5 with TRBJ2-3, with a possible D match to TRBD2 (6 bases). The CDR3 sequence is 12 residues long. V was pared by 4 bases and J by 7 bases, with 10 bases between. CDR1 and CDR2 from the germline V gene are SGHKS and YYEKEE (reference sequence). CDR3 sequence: CASSLTRNTQYF. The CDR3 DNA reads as TGTGCCAGCAGCCTGACTAGGAATACGCAGTATTTT.

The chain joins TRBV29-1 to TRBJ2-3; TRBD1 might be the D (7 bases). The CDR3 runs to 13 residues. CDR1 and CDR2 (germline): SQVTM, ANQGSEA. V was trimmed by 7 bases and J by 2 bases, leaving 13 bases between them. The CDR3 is CSAEGQLTDTQYF. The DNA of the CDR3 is TGCAGCGCGGAGGGACAGCTCACAGATACGCAGTATTTT.

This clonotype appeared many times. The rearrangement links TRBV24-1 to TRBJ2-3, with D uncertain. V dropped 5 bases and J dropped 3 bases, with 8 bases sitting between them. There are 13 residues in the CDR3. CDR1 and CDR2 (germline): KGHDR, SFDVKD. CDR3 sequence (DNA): TGTGCCACCAGTGTATTGAAAACAGATACGCAGTATTTT. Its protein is CATSVLKTDTQYF.